This passage covers 17 T cell receptor beta chains from one sample sequenced in a study of regulatory T cells in long-lasting Graves disease. Building of the TCR beta libraries involved iRepertoire HTBI primers and Arm-PCR of CDR3 regions. TCRdb independently ran MiXCR on the multiplex PCR reads; one entry per CDR3 protein. The sample holds around 450,000 distinct CDR3 sequences; about a fifth are singletons and the top ten take approximately 6.4%. As to time point: persistent/refractory GD, antithyroid drugs over 5 years with positive TRAb. PBMCs were the source of the RNA used for TCR sequencing. The input for sequencing was peripheral blood mononuclear cells (PBMCs), taken when the disease was refractory, from a patient treated with antithyroid drugs. The receptor source for this set is a female donor with Graves disease.

This clonotype was counted many times. V is TRBV6-5 and J is TRBJ1-2; no clear D gene. Germline lookup yields CDR1 MNHEY and CDR2 SVGAGI. Between the trimmed V and J ends, which lost 0 bases and 2 bases, there was a span of 10 bases. This CDR3 region has 15 residues. This chain's CDR3 is CASSYSKGSNYGYTF. CDR3 nucleotides: TGTGCCAGCAGTTACTCGAAAGGCAGCAACTATGGCTACACCTTC.

This clonotype was recorded many times. The chain uses TRBV7-2 and TRBJ1-1; TRBD1 aligns across 7 bases. The CDR3 is made up of 14 amino acids. Germline values: CDR1 SGHTA, CDR2 FQGNSA. V was clipped by 7 bases and J by 4 bases; unmatched bases: 9. The CDR3 sequence: CASIQNSGGTEAFF. The CDR3 coding sequence is TGTGCCAGCATTCAAAACTCAGGGGGCACTGAAGCTTTCTTT.

This clonotype was observed a few times. The rearrangement uses TRBV6-1 and TRBJ2-7; the D gene is possibly TRBD1 (5 bases). Germline lookup yields CDR1 MNHNS and CDR2 SASEGT. V lost 7 bases, J lost 2 bases, and 12 bases lay in between. CDR3 length: 13 amino acids. In DNA, the CDR3 is TGTGCCAGCAATCTAGGCAGGGCCTACGAGCAGTACTTC. Translation: CASNLGRAYEQYF.

The table lists this clonotype with a few counts. The rearrangement uses TRBV6-2 or TRBV6-3 and TRBJ2-1, with D possibly being TRBD1 (6 bases). CDR3 size: 15 residues. Trimming left V 2 bases short and J 4 bases short, with 12 bases between. Germline V gene data show CDR1 as MNHEY and CDR2 as SVGEGT. The DNA for the CDR3 is TGTGCCAGCAGTTACAACCAGGGACATTACAATGAGCAGTTCTTC. Translation: CASSYNQGHYNEQFF.

This clonotype showed up just a few times. This chain connects TRBV13 to TRBJ2-7; no reliable D call. Trimming pared 5 bases from V and 5 bases from J, leaving 19 bases between. Germline CDR1 and CDR2: PRHDT and FYEKMQ (reference sequence). The CDR3 spans 15 residues. The CDR3 protein is CASSTRRVSKDEQYF. Written as DNA, the CDR3 is TGTGCCAGCAGCACTCGCCGGGTCTCCAAGGACGAGCAGTACTTC.

This clonotype was seen a few times. The chain joins TRBV29-1 to TRBJ1-2; no clear D gene. The germline V gene has CDR1 SQVTM and CDR2 ANQGSEA. The CDR3 is 15 amino acids. Trimming took 7 bases from V and 2 from J, leaving 20 bases between them. The CDR3 DNA reads as TGCAGCGCATTAACTGGGTTGGGGATCAACTATGGCTACACCTTC. This codes for CSALTGLGINYGYTF.

This clonotype has more than one count but fewer than ten. The genes are TRBV28 and TRBJ2-1, with 8 bases lining up with TRBD2. Germline lookup yields CDR1 MDHEN and CDR2 SYDVKM. The V and J ends lost 4 bases and 2 bases, in that order; junction bases with no gene match: 4. The CDR3 has 15 amino acids. CDR3 coding DNA: TGTGCCAGCAGTTCCGGGGGGGCTCCCTACAATGAGCAGTTCTTC. This gives the protein CASSSGGAPYNEQFF.

Comment on this clonotype: A single base separates this from a much larger clone, so it may be a read error. The CDR3: CATSARGAGPEAFF. In DNA form, the CDR3 reads TGTGCCACCAGTGCCAGAGGGGCAGGACCTGAAGCTTTCTTT. This chain uses TRBV24-1 with TRBJ1-1, with TRBD1 as a possible D gene (5 bases). This CDR3 contains 14 residues. V lost 5 bases, J lost 6 bases, and 15 bases lay in between. CDR1 is KGHDR and CDR2 is SFDVKD in the germline V gene.

At least ten counts were recorded for this clonotype. The CDR3 sequence is CASRPSGGSYEQYF. Written as DNA, the CDR3 is TGTGCCAGCAGACCGTCGGGGGGGAGCTACGAGCAGTACTTC. The chain links TRBV7-2 to TRBJ2-7; 8 nucleotides align to TRBD2. The CDR3 is made up of 14 amino acids. V lost 6 bases and J lost 3; bases outside the gene matches: 7. In germline, CDR1 is SGHTA, CDR2 FQGNSA.

This clonotype was found a few times. Written as DNA, the CDR3 is TGCAGCGTTACGGACAGGGCCTACGAGCAGTACTTC. This sequence encodes CSVTDRAYEQYF. V and J are TRBV29-1 and TRBJ2-7; 8 bases align to TRBD1. The V and J ends lost 5 bases and 2 bases, in that order; junction bases with no gene match: 2. This CDR3 spans 12 amino acids. From germline, CDR1 is SQVTM and CDR2 ANQGSEA.

This clonotype was seen ten or more times. CDR3 sequence reads: CASGDRRDQPQHF. CDR3 DNA sequence: TGTGCCAGCGGAGACAGGAGGGATCAGCCCCAGCATTTT. The chain employs TRBV28 and TRBJ1-5, with D perhaps TRBD1 (6 bases). This CDR3 is 13 amino acids long. Per germline, CDR1 MDHEN and CDR2 SYDVKM. Trimming took 8 bases from V and 5 from J, leaving 13 bases between them. The full variable domain, in which reference TRBV28 and TRBJ1-5 provide the parts outside the CDR3, is DVKVTQSSRYLVKRTGEKVFLECVQDMDHENMFWYRQDPGLGLRLIYFSYDVKMKEKGDIPEGYSVSREKKERFSLILESASTNQTSMYLCASGDRRDQPQHFGDGTRLSIL.

The chain carries TRBV6-2 or TRBV6-3 and TRBJ1-2; no definite D call. The CDR3 covers 15 residues. CDR1 MNHEY and CDR2 SVGEGT come from the germline V gene. Trimming stripped 5 bases from V and 6 bases from J, with 19 bases between. Written as DNA, the CDR3 is TGTGCCAGCAGTCCCCCTCATACCGGGCAGAATGGCTACACCTTC. Amino acids: CASSPPHTGQNGYTF.

This clonotype came up a few times. The chain couples TRBV24-1 to TRBJ2-5, with 11 bases that match TRBD2. The J segment lost 5 bases and the V segment lost 3 bases, leaving 7 bases of the junction unmatched. CDR1 is KGHDR, CDR2 SFDVKD, per germline. This CDR3 comprises 16 residues. The CDR3 here is CATSDATSGSGETQYF. The DNA of the CDR3 is TGTGCCACCAGTGATGCCACTAGCGGGAGTGGCGAGACCCAGTACTTC.

The chain joins TRBV5-1 to TRBJ2-7; D might be TRBD1 or TRBD2, each matching 5 bases. This CDR3 is 15 amino acids long. The V gene lost 4 bases and the J gene lost 6 bases, with 20 bases spanning the gap. CDR1 and CDR2 (germline): SGHRS, YFSETQ. The CDR3 sequence is CASSLILGTPGEQYF. CDR3 DNA sequence: TGCGCCAGCAGCCTCATACTAGGGACCCCAGGCGAGCAGTACTTC.

Many counts were recorded for this clonotype. The chain employs TRBV20-1 and TRBJ1-5; TRBD1 matches 9 bases. The V segment lost 5 bases and the J segment 4 bases; nucleotides outside the gene matches: 6. CDR1 is DFQATT, CDR2 SNEGSKA, per germline (reference sequence). This CDR3 has 14 residues. The CDR3, as DNA: TGCAGTGCTCGTCCCGGGACAGGGAATCAGCCCCAGCATTTT. It codes for CSARPGTGNQPQHF.

This chain links TRBV12-3 or TRBV12-4 with TRBJ2-1, with TRBD1 matching over 9 bases. V lost 5 bases, J lost 7 bases, and 6 bases stayed unmatched. The CDR3 is 14 amino acids. The CDR3: CASSLGTGTNEQFF. The CDR3, as DNA: TGTGCCAGCAGTCTGGGGACAGGGACAAATGAGCAGTTCTTC.

This clonotype has just a few counts. The CDR3 here is CASQQGRGLNTGELFF. In DNA, the CDR3 is TGTGCCAGCCAGCAGGGCAGGGGGCTGAACACCGGGGAGCTGTTTTTT. The chain links TRBV7-9 to TRBJ2-2; 8 nucleotides line up with TRBD1. The CDR3 sequence is 16 residues long. J was trimmed by 1 base and V by 8 bases; bases with no gene match: 9. Germline-derived CDR1 and CDR2 are SEHNR and FQNEAQ (reference sequence).